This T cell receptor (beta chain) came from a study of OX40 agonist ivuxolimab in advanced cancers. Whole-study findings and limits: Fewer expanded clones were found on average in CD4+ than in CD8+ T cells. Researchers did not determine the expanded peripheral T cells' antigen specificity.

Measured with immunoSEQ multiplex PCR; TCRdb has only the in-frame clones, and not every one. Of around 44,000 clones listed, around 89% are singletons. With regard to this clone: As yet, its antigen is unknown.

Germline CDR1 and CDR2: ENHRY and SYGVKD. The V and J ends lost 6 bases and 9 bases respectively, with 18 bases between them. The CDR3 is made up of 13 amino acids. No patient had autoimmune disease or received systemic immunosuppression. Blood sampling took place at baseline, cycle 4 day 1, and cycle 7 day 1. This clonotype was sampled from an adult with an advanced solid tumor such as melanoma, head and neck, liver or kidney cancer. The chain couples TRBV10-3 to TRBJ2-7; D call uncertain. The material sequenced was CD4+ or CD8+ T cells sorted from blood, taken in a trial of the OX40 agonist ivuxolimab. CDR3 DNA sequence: TGTGCCATCAGGAACCCTAGAGAGTTTATGCAGTACTTC. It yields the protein CAIRNPREFMQYF.